The TCR beta chain described here comes from a study of T-cell reconstitution after alpha-beta-depleted transplantation in children (dated by TCRdb to 2015 to 2016). About the full investigation: T-cell immune reconstitution after TCRalphabeta/CD19-depleted allogeneic hematopoietic cell transplantation in children was quantitatively tracked in the study by means of TCR repertoire profiling.

On this clonotype: Its cognate antigen has yet to be identified. Qualities for individual bases were not recorded, and no much larger clone is one base off.

CDR1 is given as MNHEY and CDR2 as SMNVEV, both from the germline V gene (reference sequence). V and J lose 7 bases and 4 bases, and a span of 13 bases separates them. Inclusive of the bounding cysteine and phenylalanine, the CDR3 is 13 residues long. The CDR3 DNA has 39 bases and is translated from base 1. Receptors were amplified or captured by PCR. Sequenced using an Illumina HiSeq 2500. To normalize quantification of the TCRbeta repertoire, the TCR libraries were built with molecular barcoding that relied on unique molecular identifiers. TCRdb took the public reads, trimmed them with fastp at Q25, ran MiXCR for clone calling and kept in-frame beta chains. Rows matching on CDR3 protein sequence are summarized as one entry with the most common DNA and genes. The sample table shows about 690,000 distinct CDR3 sequences, and approximately 17% are seen once. Jointly, the top ten make up 1.1% of the sample.

The V and J genes are TRBV27 and TRBJ1-2; no D gene call is confident. The sequencing here drew on PBMCs from the stem cell graft donor, taken from the stem cell graft. The clonotype was recovered from a human donor who donated a stem cell graft to a child with acute myeloid leukemia. The CDR3: CASTGGFGYGYTF. The bases read TGTGCCAGCACGGGCGGATTCGGCTATGGCTACACCTTC.